This TCR beta chain was retrieved from a study of graft-versus-host responses after intestinal transplantation. The data were produced by immunoSEQ multiplex PCR, yet TCRdb's version contains in-frame clones alone and is incomplete. The data show under 20,000 clones, roughly 94% seen once. With 1 base removed from V and 1 base from J, the gap between germline ends came to 7 bases. The germline CDR1 and CDR2 sequences are SEHNR and FQNEAQ (reference sequence). The CDR3 covers 14 residues. This receptor was identified in a human patient who received an intestinal transplant, so some T cells may come from the graft donor. The material sequenced was PBMCs, taken 23 days after intestinal transplant. This sequence joins TRBV7-9 and TRBJ1-1, with a possible D match to TRBD1 (5 bases). The CDR3 sequence: CASSLGGTNTEAFF. DNA of the CDR3: TGTGCCAGCAGCTTAGGTGGGACGAACACTGAAGCTTTCTTT.